What follows describes a single T cell receptor beta chain. Germline CDR1 is KGHSY and CDR2 is FQNENV. After removal of 4 bases from V and 0 bases from J, the junction contained 6 bases not matched to a gene. This CDR3 comprises 15 residues. These data belong to a study of shared clonotypes between healthy human individuals. Study overall: Three CD4 naive, three CD4 memory, two CD8 naive and one CD8 memory plate were used per donor.

The donor cohort consisted entirely of Caucasian adults residing in Nashville, Tennessee. Data came from immunoSEQ multiplex PCR; TCRdb stores just in-frame clones and leaves some out. The table has approximately 100,000 clones, less than 75% seen once; the top ten hold approximately 23%. This clonotype was sampled from a young woman in good health. J is TRBJ2-7 and V is TRBV16; 7 bases line up with TRBD2. The sequencing input was memory CD8+ T cells sorted from blood. Subset noted: CD45RO+ cells pooled with CCR7-negative TemRA cells. The CDR3 region has the DNA TGTGCCAGCAGCCTTGGGACTACCAGCTCCTACGAGCAGTACTTC. This sequence encodes CASSLGTTSSYEQYF.